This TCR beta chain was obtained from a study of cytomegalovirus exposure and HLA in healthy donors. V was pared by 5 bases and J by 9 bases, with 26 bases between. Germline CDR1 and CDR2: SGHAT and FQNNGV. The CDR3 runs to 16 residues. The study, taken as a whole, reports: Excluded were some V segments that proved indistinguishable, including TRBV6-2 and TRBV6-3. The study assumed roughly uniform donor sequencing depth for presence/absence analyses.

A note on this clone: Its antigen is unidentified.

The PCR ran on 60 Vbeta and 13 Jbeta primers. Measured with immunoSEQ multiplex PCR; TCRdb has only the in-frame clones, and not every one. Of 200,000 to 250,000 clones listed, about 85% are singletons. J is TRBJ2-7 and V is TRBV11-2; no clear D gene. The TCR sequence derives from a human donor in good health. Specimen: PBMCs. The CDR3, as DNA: TGTGCCAGCAGCACCGAGGCCTTTGCCCGACGGGTCGTGCAGTACTTC. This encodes CASSTEAFARRVVQYF.